This T cell receptor beta chain was observed in a study of blood T cell repertoires in COVID-19. Study at large: The United States, Italy and Spain were the sources of the acute and convalescent COVID-19 samples.

Germline loops: CDR1 SGHAT, CDR2 FQNNGV. V gave up 1 base and J gave up 5 bases, with 14 bases separating them. The CDR3 runs 15 residues. The method was immunoSEQ multiplex PCR; TCRdb's version includes in-frame clones alone and lacks a portion of them. Counted here are roughly 300,000 clones, over 85% occurring once; the ten biggest clones make up roughly 1.9%. Seattle cases were enrolled at active infection and followed longitudinally. This TCR was recovered from a woman in her twenties or thirties with COVID-19, enrolled during active disease. The gene calls are TRBV11-2 and TRBJ2-5, with D possibly TRBD2 on 6 matching bases. The sample taken for sequencing was peripheral blood. The CDR3 sequence: CASSLGGIGWETQYF. The CDR3 DNA is TGTGCCAGCAGCTTAGGCGGGATAGGGTGGGAGACCCAGTACTTC.